A selection of T cell receptor beta chains follows, all from one sample in a study of cytomegalovirus exposure and HLA in healthy donors. TCRdb keeps only in-frame clones here, not all; method: immunoSEQ multiplex PCR. The sample lists some 110,000 clones, under 80% occurring once. The sample was PBMCs. All receptors derive from a woman aged 55 to 70 in good health and CMV-seropositive. Each CDR3 is given with its conserved first and last residue. The order of the fields is D gene, J gene, clone size, V gene, CDR3 protein, CDR3 DNA. A D gene is named only where the DNA matches it firmly. Size is stated for part of the rows, as once, few or many counts, or as a class when the clone is expanded.

d_call: TRBD2
j_call: TRBJ2-3
clone_size: NA
v_call: TRBV4-3
cdr3_aa: CASSPTRGRATDTQYF
cdr3_nt: TGCGCCAGCAGCCCCACTCGCGGGAGGGCCACAGATACGCAGTATTTT

d_call: TRBD2
j_call: TRBJ2-1
clone_size: NA
v_call: TRBV27
cdr3_aa: CASSFGTSGGYNEQFF
cdr3_nt: TGTGCCAGCAGTTTCGGGACTAGCGGGGGCTACAATGAGCAGTTCTTC

d_call: TRBD1
j_call: TRBJ2-1
clone_size: NA
v_call: TRBV14
cdr3_aa: CASSRYRGRDEQFF
cdr3_nt: TGTGCCAGCAGCCGCTACAGGGGTAGGGATGAGCAGTTCTTC

d_call: NA
j_call: TRBJ1-1
clone_size: NA
v_call: TRBV6-4
cdr3_aa: CASSDPVEAWTWGAFF
cdr3_nt: TGTGCCAGCAGTGACCCCGTGGAGGCCTGGACCTGGGGAGCTTTCTTT

d_call: TRBD2
j_call: TRBJ2-3
clone_size: NA
v_call: TRBV7-3
cdr3_aa: CASSLSPSRSWGLAGGRTDTQYF
cdr3_nt: TGTGCCAGCAGCTTAAGTCCAAGTCGTTCATGGGGACTAGCGGGGGGAAGGACAGATACGCAGTATTTT

d_call: TRBD1
j_call: TRBJ1-2
clone_size: NA
v_call: TRBV7-9
cdr3_aa: CASSLKGARYGYTF
cdr3_nt: TGTGCCAGCAGCTTAAAGGGGGCGCGATATGGCTACACCTTC

d_call: TRBD1
j_call: TRBJ2-7
clone_size: NA
v_call: TRBV14
cdr3_aa: CASSGQGGTYEQYF
cdr3_nt: TGTGCCAGCAGCGGACAGGGGGGGACCTACGAGCAGTACTTC

d_call: TRBD1
j_call: TRBJ1-4
clone_size: NA
v_call: TRBV11-2
cdr3_aa: CASRPSGTGREKLFF
cdr3_nt: TGTGCCAGCAGGCCTTCCGGGACAGGTCGTGAAAAACTGTTTTTT

d_call: NA
j_call: TRBJ2-7
clone_size: NA
v_call: TRBV11-2
cdr3_aa: CASSPRRLEAYEQYF
cdr3_nt: TGTGCCAGCAGCCCACGTCGCTTAGAGGCCTACGAGCAGTACTTC

d_call: TRBD1
j_call: TRBJ1-2
clone_size: NA
v_call: TRBV6-1
cdr3_aa: CASSPRQGANYGYTF
cdr3_nt: TGTGCCAGCAGTCCCCGACAGGGGGCTAACTATGGCTACACCTTC

d_call: TRBD1
j_call: TRBJ2-5
clone_size: few
v_call: TRBV9
cdr3_aa: CASSAQGRGLKGETQYF
cdr3_nt: TGTGCCAGCAGCGCCCAAGGCAGGGGGCTAAAAGGGGAGACCCAGTACTTC

d_call: NA
j_call: TRBJ2-2
clone_size: NA
v_call: TRBV14
cdr3_aa: CASSHRPQGFGELFF
cdr3_nt: TGTGCCAGCAGCCACCGTCCACAGGGATTCGGGGAGCTGTTTTTT

d_call: TRBD1
j_call: TRBJ2-5
clone_size: NA
v_call: TRBV11-2
cdr3_aa: CASSLPETGKETQYF
cdr3_nt: TGTGCCAGCAGTTTACCAGAGACAGGGAAAGAGACCCAGTACTTC

d_call: TRBD2
j_call: TRBJ2-1
clone_size: NA
v_call: TRBV5-1
cdr3_aa: CASSTGLAGGQYVDNEQFF
cdr3_nt: TGCGCCAGCAGCACCGGACTAGCGGGGGGCCAGTACGTTGACAATGAGCAGTTCTTC

d_call: TRBD2
j_call: TRBJ2-1
clone_size: NA
v_call: TRBV7-9
cdr3_aa: CASSDPTSGGNNEQFF
cdr3_nt: TGTGCCAGCAGCGATCCGACTAGCGGGGGTAACAATGAGCAGTTCTTC

d_call: NA
j_call: TRBJ1-2
clone_size: NA
v_call: TRBV6-5
cdr3_aa: CASSSRRGGRDNGYTF
cdr3_nt: TGTGCCAGCAGTTCTCGTCGGGGGGGGCGAGATAATGGCTACACCTTC

d_call: NA
j_call: TRBJ2-7
clone_size: NA
v_call: TRBV23-1
cdr3_aa: CASSQGAQGPDPSYEQYF
cdr3_nt: TGCGCCAGCAGTCAAGGGGCTCAGGGGCCCGACCCCTCCTACGAGCAGTACTTC

d_call: NA
j_call: TRBJ2-7
clone_size: NA
v_call: TRBV4-2
cdr3_aa: CASSQEPGMYDEQYF
cdr3_nt: TGTGCCAGCAGCCAAGAGCCGGGGATGTACGACGAGCAGTACTTC